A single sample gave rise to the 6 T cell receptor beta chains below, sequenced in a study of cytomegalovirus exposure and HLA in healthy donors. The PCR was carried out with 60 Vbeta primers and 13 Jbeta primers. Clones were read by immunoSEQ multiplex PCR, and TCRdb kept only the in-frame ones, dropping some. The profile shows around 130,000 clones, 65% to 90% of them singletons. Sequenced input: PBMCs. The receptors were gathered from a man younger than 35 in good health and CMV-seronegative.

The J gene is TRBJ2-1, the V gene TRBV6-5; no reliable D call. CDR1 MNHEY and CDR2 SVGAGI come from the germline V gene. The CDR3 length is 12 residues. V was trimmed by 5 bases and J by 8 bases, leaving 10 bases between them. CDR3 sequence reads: CASSPDSYEQFF. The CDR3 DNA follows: TGTGCCAGCAGTCCCGATAGCTATGAGCAGTTCTTC.

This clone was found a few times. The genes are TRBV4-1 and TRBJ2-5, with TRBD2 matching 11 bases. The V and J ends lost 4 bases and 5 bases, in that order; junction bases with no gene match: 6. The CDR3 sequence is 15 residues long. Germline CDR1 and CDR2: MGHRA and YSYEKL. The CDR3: CASSRLAGGRETQYF. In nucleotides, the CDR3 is TGCGCCAGCAGCCGATTAGCGGGGGGGCGGGAGACCCAGTACTTC.

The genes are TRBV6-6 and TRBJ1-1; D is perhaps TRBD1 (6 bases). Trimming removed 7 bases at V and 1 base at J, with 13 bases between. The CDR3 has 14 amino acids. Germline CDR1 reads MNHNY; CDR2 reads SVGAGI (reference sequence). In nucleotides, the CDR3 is TGTGCCAGCATCCCGGGACATACGAACACTGAAGCTTTCTTT. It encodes CASIPGHTNTEAFF.

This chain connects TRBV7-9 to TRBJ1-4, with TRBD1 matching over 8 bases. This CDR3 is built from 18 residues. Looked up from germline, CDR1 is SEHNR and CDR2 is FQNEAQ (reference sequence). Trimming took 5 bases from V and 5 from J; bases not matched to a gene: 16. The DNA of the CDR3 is TGTGCCAGCAGCCCGCTTATCCCGGACAGGGAACAAAATGAAAAACTGTTTTTT. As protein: CASSPLIPDREQNEKLFF.

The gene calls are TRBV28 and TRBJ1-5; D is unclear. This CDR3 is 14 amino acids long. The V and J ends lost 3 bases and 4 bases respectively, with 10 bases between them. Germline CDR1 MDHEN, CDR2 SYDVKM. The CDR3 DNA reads TGTGCCAGCAGTTTCAGCCAAGCGAATCAGCCCCAGCATTTT. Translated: CASSFSQANQPQHF.

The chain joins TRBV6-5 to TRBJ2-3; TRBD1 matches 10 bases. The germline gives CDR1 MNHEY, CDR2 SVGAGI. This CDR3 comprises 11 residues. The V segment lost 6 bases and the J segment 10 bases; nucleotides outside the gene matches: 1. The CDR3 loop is CASRGQGAQYF. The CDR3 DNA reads TGTGCCAGCAGAGGACAGGGGGCGCAGTATTTT.